Listed below are T cell receptor beta chains from one sample, sequenced in a study of blood T cells in healthy people across ages. From the 5' RACE reads, TCRdb called clonotypes with MiXCR, one entry per CDR3 protein. The table shows around 1,600,000 distinct CDR3 sequences, with roughly 43% occurring only once. The sequencing input was blood. The receptor set was obtained from a woman aged 18 to 35 in good health. Both conserved end residues are part of each CDR3. A D gene is named only where the DNA matches it firmly. Not every row has a clone size; where given, it reads once, few, many or a size class.

J gene,clone size,D gene,V gene,CDR3 DNA,CDR3 protein
TRBJ2-1,.,.,TRBV29-1,TGCAGCGTTCCTGGCGAGGTCTCCTACAATGAGCAGTTCTTC,CSVPGEVSYNEQFF
TRBJ2-7,.,.,TRBV15,TGTGCCACCAGCAGATCCAGATCCTACGAGCAGTACTTC,CATSRSRSYEQYF
TRBJ1-6,.,TRBD1,TRBV12-3/TRBV12-4,TGTGCCAGCAGACTCCGGGACAGCAATTCACCCCTCCACTTT,CASRLRDSNSPLHF
TRBJ1-2,.,.,TRBV7-2,TGTGCCAGCAGCCCACAATCTGTCGATGGCTACACCTTC,CASSPQSVDGYTF
TRBJ2-7,few,.,TRBV27,TGTGCCAGCAGTTTCCGCTTCGCCTACGAGCAGTACTTC,CASSFRFAYEQYF
TRBJ1-1,few,.,TRBV6-5,TGTGCCAGCAGTTACCTCTCGGACGGTGACACTGAAGCTTTCTTT,CASSYLSDGDTEAFF
TRBJ1-4,.,.,TRBV27,TGTGCCAGCAGTTTACAGGGGACTGAAAAACTGTTTTTT,CASSLQGTEKLFF
TRBJ2-5,few,.,TRBV12-3/TRBV12-4,TGTGCCAGCAGCCCAGGAAAAAGGGGCCTACAAGAGACCCAGTACTTC,CASSPGKRGLQETQYF
TRBJ2-1,few,TRBD1,TRBV3-1,TGTGCCAGCAGCTCGCCGGGACAGCCCTACAATGAGCAGTTCTTC,CASSSPGQPYNEQFF
TRBJ2-1,.,.,TRBV7-9,TGTGCCAGCAGCTCCGTGGGACACAGAGACAATGAGCAGTTCTTC,CASSSVGHRDNEQFF
TRBJ1-1,.,.,TRBV3-1,TGTGCCAGCAGCCAGGGAGCCAGAGGCACTGAAGCTTTCTTT,CASSQGARGTEAFF
TRBJ1-2,once,.,TRBV20-1,TGCAGTGCTAGGAGGACAGTGACCTGTGGCTACACCTTC,CSARRTVTCGYTF
TRBJ2-1,.,TRBD1,TRBV12-3/TRBV12-4,TGTGCCAGCAGCAGAGGGGGCGCGCTTAATGAGCGGTTCTTC,CASSRGGALNERFF
TRBJ1-4,.,TRBD1,TRBV15,TGTGCCACCAGCAGAGAGGGACAGGGGTGGGAAAAACTGTTTTTT,CATSREGQGWEKLFF
TRBJ2-3,.,.,TRBV14,TGTGCCAGCAGCCAAGTACGGGGCCGCACAGATACGCAGTATTTT,CASSQVRGRTDTQYF
TRBJ1-2,many,.,TRBV7-2,TGTGCCAGCAGCCCACACTGGCAGGGAGCTAACTATGGCTACACCTTC,CASSPHWQGANYGYTF
TRBJ2-5,few,TRBD2,TRBV20-1,TGCAGTGCCACGGCCGGGACTAGCACAGAGACCCAGTACTTC,CSATAGTSTETQYF
TRBJ2-1,.,.,TRBV11-2,TGTGCCAGCAGCGCCCGGGGTCATGAGCAGTTCTTC,CASSARGHEQFF
TRBJ2-7,once,.,TRBV15,TGTGCCACCAGCACTCTAGGACGCGGGAATGAGCAGTACTTC,CATSTLGRGNEQYF
TRBJ2-1,few,.,TRBV7-9,TGTGCCAGCGAGCTAACCAATGAGCAGTTCTTC,CASELTNEQFF
TRBJ2-7,.,.,TRBV20-1,TGCGGTGCTAGAGATCCCGTCAATGGCGAGCAGTACTTC,CGARDPVNGEQYF
TRBJ2-7,few,TRBD2,TRBV6-2/TRBV6-3,TGTGCCAGCAGTCCCCGACTAGCGGCCCCCTCCTACGAGCAGTACTTC,CASSPRLAAPSYEQYF
TRBJ2-3,few,.,TRBV25-1,TGTGCCAGCAGTGATTGGGGTAGGACAGATACGCAGTATTTT,CASSDWGRTDTQYF
TRBJ2-5,.,.,TRBV4-3,TGCGCCAGCAGCCAGACTAGGGTAGAGACCCAGTACTTC,CASSQTRVETQYF
TRBJ2-2,once,.,TRBV4-1,TGCGCCAGCAGCCAAGTTCCGGGGTCGAACACCGGGGAGCTGTTTTTT,CASSQVPGSNTGELFF
TRBJ2-7,few,.,TRBV6-2/TRBV6-3,TGTGCCAGCAGTTTTGCAGGGCCCCCCTACGAGCAGTACTTC,CASSFAGPPYEQYF
TRBJ1-1,.,.,TRBV15,TGTGCCACCAGCAGAGATCAAACAGGTTTGAACACTGAAGCTTTCTTT,CATSRDQTGLNTEAFF
TRBJ2-7,.,.,TRBV27,TGTGCCAGCAGCTTCGTCGGGCCTAGCCCCTACGAGCAGTACTTC,CASSFVGPSPYEQYF
TRBJ2-1,.,.,TRBV6-1,TGTGCCAGCAGTGAAGGTGGGGTGGATGAGCAGTTCTTC,CASSEGGVDEQFF
TRBJ2-3,few,TRBD1,TRBV20-1,TGCAGTGCTAGGTCGGTGACAGGGGTACGAGATACGCAGTATTTT,CSARSVTGVRDTQYF
TRBJ2-1,.,.,TRBV11-3,TGTGCCAGCAGCTTAGGCGGGACCTGGAAAACGGAGCAGTTCTTC,CASSLGGTWKTEQFF
TRBJ2-7,once,TRBD2,TRBV4-3,TGCGCCAGCAGCCAAGTCATTTGGACTAGCGGGAGAGGGGTGCCCAATGAGCAGTACTTC,CASSQVIWTSGRGVPNEQYF
TRBJ2-3,once,.,TRBV2,TGTGCCAGCAGTGAAGCGCTAGGGCAGGGCGCTTGGAAAGATACGCAGTATTTT,CASSEALGQGAWKDTQYF
TRBJ1-5,few,.,TRBV12-3/TRBV12-4,TGTGCCAGCAAAACAGGGTCGGGCAATCAGCCCCAGCATTTT,CASKTGSGNQPQHF
TRBJ1-2,.,TRBD1,TRBV18,TGTGCCAGCTCACCTTTGACAGGGGAGAGCTATGGCTACACCTTC,CASSPLTGESYGYTF
TRBJ1-1,.,.,TRBV18,TGTGCCAGCTCACCCCTGGGATCGTCAGACATGAACACTGAAGCTTTCTTT,CASSPLGSSDMNTEAFF
TRBJ2-3,few,TRBD2,TRBV20-1,TGCAGTGCCACGCCTAGGACTAGCGGGGGCACAGATACGCAGTATTTT,CSATPRTSGGTDTQYF